A selection of T cell receptor beta chains follows, all from one sample in a study of cytomegalovirus exposure and HLA in healthy donors. Here immunoSEQ multiplex PCR was the method, and the copy in TCRdb shows in-frame clones only, minus some. The sample features 200,000 to 250,000 clones, with 1.1% in its top ten. The specimen was PBMCs. These receptors originate from a girl under 10 years old in good health and CMV-seropositive. Both conserved end residues are trimmed from each CDR3.

TRBV5-1,ASSLVGTSGYEQY
TRBV18,ASSPPNRGRGNEQF
TRBV11-2,ASSTIDRDEKLF
TRBV15,ATSRGTRLAGGFTDTQY
TRBV4-1,ASSQDPPGGYQPQH
TRBV28,ASSPRTASYEQY
TRBV7-2,ASSLPGQLTGELF
TRBV19,ASSVHREVSEQY
TRBV6-5,ASSAGLAGRYEQF
TRBV29-1,SVEDGAGLAKNIQY
TRBV6-5,ASSSGFSSGNTIY
TRBV9,ASSGTATTGLYNEQF
TRBV9,ASSVGASGRTDTQY
TRBV28,ASSLDIAGARDTQY
TRBV9,ASSVIGLTTDTQY
TRBV7-8,ASSLSGGVDEQY
TRBV28,ASSQASVTFYGYT
TRBV10-3,AISESGTSRTIYNEQF
TRBV5-1,ASSFFGEGDGYT
TRBV6-4,ASSDHRINTGELF
TRBV19,ASREQAGVGNEQF
TRBV2,ASRRKASGPYNEQF
TRBV18,ASSPGENTEAF
TRBV13,ASSFPGRGEQY
TRBV21-1,ASSKNGKRRSYQPQH
TRBV11-2,ASSYVAGGSTDTQY
TRBV7-7,ASSDRVYEQY
TRBV7-9,ASSLARSGTGKAGELF
TRBV20-1,SARETSEAF
TRBV15,ATSINRGGADTQY
TRBV7-3,ASSQGGLADQETQY
TRBV5-1,ASSSEPQGSNQPQH
TRBV27,ASSSPTGAGDTEAF
TRBV29-1,SVKTSGSPGELF
TRBV19,ASSRDRGNYGYT
TRBV7-2,ASSLFGQLGGNQPQH
TRBV2,ASSEILAGADTQY
TRBV18,ASSPPTSGSYEQF
TRBV18,ASSPYTEATNEKLF
TRBV5-5,ASSLFQGETEAF
TRBV5-4,ASSLGPSSYEQY
TRBV27,ASSLSSGANVLT
TRBV18,ASSQGLEPTDTQY
TRBV5-5,ASSLVRGDDEQY
TRBV5-8,ASSFLAGASTDTQY
TRBV27,ASRTETGGYEQY